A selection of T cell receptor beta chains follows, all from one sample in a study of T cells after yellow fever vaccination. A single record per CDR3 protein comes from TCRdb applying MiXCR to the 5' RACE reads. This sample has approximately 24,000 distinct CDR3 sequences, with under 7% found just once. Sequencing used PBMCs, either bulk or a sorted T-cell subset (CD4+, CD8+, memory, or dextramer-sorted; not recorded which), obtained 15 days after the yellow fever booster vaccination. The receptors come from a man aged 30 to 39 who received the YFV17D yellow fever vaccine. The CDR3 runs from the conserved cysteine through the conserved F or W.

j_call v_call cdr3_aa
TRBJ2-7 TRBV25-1 CAIEGASGYEQYF
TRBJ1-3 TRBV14 CASSQVGGFSGNTIYF
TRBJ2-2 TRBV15 CATGWGGPPGELFF
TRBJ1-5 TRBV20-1 CSARDRQPGQPQHF
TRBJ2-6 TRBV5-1 CASSPGASGANVLTF
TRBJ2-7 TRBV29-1 CSAVTVSVGQYF
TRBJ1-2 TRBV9 CASSFQPGTGDGYTF
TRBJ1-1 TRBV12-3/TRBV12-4 CATRRGRGDTEAFF
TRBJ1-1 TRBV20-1 CSAPEGRGITEAFF
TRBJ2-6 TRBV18 CASSPSGANDLTF
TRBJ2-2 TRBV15 CATSSPSGMEINGELFF
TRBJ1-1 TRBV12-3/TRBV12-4 CASRPGTASFNTEAFF
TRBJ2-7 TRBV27 CASSEQYF
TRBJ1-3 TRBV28 CASSRRAGNTIYF
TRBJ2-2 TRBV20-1 CCARDPWTANTGELFF
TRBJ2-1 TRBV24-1 CATFDSSGSSYNEQFF
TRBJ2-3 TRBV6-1 CASNQDRGTDTQYF
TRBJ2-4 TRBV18 CASSLGEPANIQYF
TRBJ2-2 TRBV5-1 CASSRVTGGDTGELFF
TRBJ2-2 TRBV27 CASRGTRRTGELFF
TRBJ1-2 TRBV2 CASSEYNNYGYTF
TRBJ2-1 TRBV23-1 CASERGDSYNEQFF
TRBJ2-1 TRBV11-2 CASSFLQGEGNEQFF
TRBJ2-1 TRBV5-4 CASSPIAGEQFF
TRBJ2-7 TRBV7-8 CASSLAIAGGPPYEQYF
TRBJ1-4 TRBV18 CASSPLEFTTNEKLFF
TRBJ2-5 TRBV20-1 CSAPTSGKGQETQYF